The 20 T cell receptor delta chains presented below share a single source sample, sequenced in a study of γδ T cells in repeated Plasmodium falciparum infection. TCRdb re-called the multiplex PCR reads using CATT. The sample consists of around 46,000 delta-chain clones, less than 2% of them appearing once. Flow sorting of PBMC yielded separate Vgamma9/Vdelta2+ and Vdelta2-negative gammadelta T cell populations for bulk repertoire analysis. Specimen: gamma-delta T cells from blood. Receptors were obtained from a pool of human donors (malaria-infected and uninfected, not separated).

This clone was seen a few times. A far larger clone is one nucleotide away, so this likely arose from a read error. Other DNA sequences in this specimen translate into the identical CDR3. The chain carries TRDV1 and TRDJ1; possible D gene TRDD2, 6 bases. The CDR3 length is 18 residues. CDR1 is TSWWSYY and CDR2 is QGS in the germline V gene. The CDR3 protein is CALGERFLAPGIPAKLIF. The CDR3 DNA is TGTGCCCTTGGGGAACGGTTCCTAGCCCCTGGAATCCCAGCGAAACTCATCTTT.

This clone was counted ten times or more. In DNA, the CDR3 is TGTGCTCTTGGGAAAGGGGGGAACTACTACTGGGGGATAAGGGGGACCGATAAACTCATCTTT. It translates to CALGKGGNYYWGIRGTDKLIF. The chain joins TRDV1 to TRDJ1, with TRDD3 matching over 11 bases. The CDR3 loop spans 21 amino acids. V trimming: 5 bases; J trimming: 2 bases; junction bases outside the gene matches: 22. Germline-derived CDR1 and CDR2 are TSWWSYY and QGS.

In this sample, this clone turned up a few times. A far larger clone is off by one base, so a read error is likely. Other DNA sequences within the sample encode an identical CDR3. A V gene of TRDV1 was called, but no J gene was assigned; the table's TRDD3 call for D was not verified on the DNA. The CDR3 extends over 21 amino acids. CDR1 is TSWWSYY and CDR2 is QGS in the germline V gene. As DNA, the CDR3 is TGTGCTCTTGGGGAAATTGGCCTAAATACCCTTACTGGGGGATGTTCCGACAAGCTCATCTTT. Amino acids: CALGEIGLNTLTGGCSDKLIF.

This clone was observed a handful of times. A single base is all that separates this from a far larger clone, so a read error is likely. The sample carries other DNA sequences with the same CDR3. The V gene is TRDV1, the J gene TRDJ1; TRDD3 matches at 8 bases. The J gene was not available in TCRdb and was assigned here by matching the DNA to germline segments. The CDR3 has 25 residues. In germline, CDR1 is TSWWSYY, CDR2 QGS. The ends lost 3 bases at V and 0 bases at J; junction bases unmatched: 33. The CDR3 reads CALGDLRPSRTYWGSPRVNTDKLIF. DNA of the CDR3: TGTGCTCTTGGGGACCTACGGCCTTCCCGAACCTACTGGGGGTCTCCCCGTGTGAACACCGATAAACTCATCTTT.

To note about this clone: A far larger clone lies a single base away; this is likely a read error. This same CDR3 is encoded by further DNA sequences in the sample. V and J are TRDV1 and TRDJ1; TRDD3 matches at 12 bases. Germline matching of the DNA provided the J gene here, since TCRdb leaves it blank. The V gene's germline CDR1 is TSWWSYY and CDR2 QGS. The CDR3 contains 21 residues. The CDR3, as DNA: TGTGCTCTCGGGGAACTAGGTAGCCTGTCTACTGGGGGATACATCCCCGATAAACTCATCTTT. Its translation: CALGELGSLSTGGYIPDKLIF.

This clone was counted ten times or more. This may stem from a read error, because a much larger clone lies one nucleotide away. The V call is TRDV1, the J call TRDJ1; D is unresolved. Germline V gene lookup returns CDR1 TSWWSYY and CDR2 QGS. The CDR3 sequence is 13 residues long. The V and J ends lost 5 bases and 3 bases respectively, with 10 bases between them. The DNA for the CDR3 is TGTGCTCTTGGGTCCCTCTTCTCCGATAAACTCATCTTT. Its translation is CALGSLFSDKLIF.

As regards this clone: The protein given by TCRdb reflects a much larger clone and differs at residue 8 from this DNA's translation, likely from a read error; the protein shown is the DNA's translation. The chain links TRDV2 to TRDJ1; 7 bases map to TRDD3. The J gene, missing from TCRdb, was assigned here through DNA to germline matching. With V trimmed by 4 bases and J by 0 bases, 19 bases remained unmatched. The CDR3 consists of 19 residues. CDR1 is GEAIGNYY, CDR2 EKD, per germline. The CDR3 region has the DNA TGTGCCTGTGATACAACTCCAAGTTTAGGGGGATCGAACACCGATAAACTCATCTTT. This translates into CACDTTPSLGGSNTDKLIF.

This clone has a handful of counts. The protein given by TCRdb reflects a much larger clone and differs at residue 3 from this DNA's translation, likely from a read error; the protein shown is the DNA's translation. The chain joins TRDV2 to TRDJ1; possibly TRDD3 for D (6 bases). There are 15 residues in the CDR3. Germline V gene data show CDR1 as GEAIGNYY and CDR2 as EKD. CDR3 residues: CAYDTLGLKTDKLIF. The CDR3 DNA is TGTGCCTATGACACCCTGGGGCTAAAAACCGATAAACTCATCTTT.

This clone showed up just a few times. For this DNA, TCRdb reports the protein of a much larger clone, which diverges at residue 6, most likely from a read error; the protein presented here is translated directly from the DNA. The gene calls are TRDV1 and TRDJ1; 8 nucleotides align to TRDD3. TCRdb does not report a J gene; here it was assigned by matching the DNA to germline references. The V segment lost 5 bases and the J segment 0 bases; nucleotides outside the gene matches: 23. The CDR3 runs to 21 residues. Germline V gene sequence: CDR1 TSWWSYY, CDR2 QGS. CDR3 in amino acids: CALGIQPSRYWGVPYTDKLIF. The DNA for the CDR3 is TGTGCTCTTGGGATTCAGCCTTCCCGCTACTGGGGGGTTCCGTACACCGATAAACTCATCTTT.

For this clone: This DNA's translation differs at residue 9 from TCRdb's protein, which comes from a much larger clone; a read error is likely, and the protein shown is translated from the DNA. J is TRDJ3 and V is TRDV1; TRDD3 aligns across 11 bases. TCRdb offers no J gene call, so here the DNA was matched to germline to obtain one. The CDR3 is 23 amino acids. The junction had 15 bases not matched to a gene; V was cut back by 2 bases and J by 0 bases. Germline-derived CDR1 and CDR2 are TSWWSYY and QGS. CDR3 residues: CALGESANGWGIPSSWDTRQMFF. The CDR3 coding sequence is TGTGCTCTTGGGGAATCGGCGAACGGCTGGGGGATACCGAGCTCCTGGGACACCCGACAGATGTTTTTC.

As regards this clone: It differs at one base from a far larger clone, so likely a read error. Other DNA sequences in the sample encode the same CDR3. This chain connects TRAV38-2/DV8 to TRDJ1; maybe TRDD1 (6 bases). The germline V gene encodes CDR1 TSESDYY and CDR2 QEAYKQQN. CDR3 length: 23 amino acids. The CDR3 protein is CAYRSATCRIVLEPALYTDKLIF. The DNA for the CDR3 is TGTGCTTACAGGAGCGCGACCTGTCGAATAGTACTGGAGCCCGCGCTGTACACCGATAAACTCATCTTT.

With regard to this clone: The TCRdb protein, from a much larger clone, departs from this DNA's translation at residue 10, likely by read error; the protein shown derives from the DNA. This chain joins TRDV1 and TRDJ1, with D possibly matching TRDD3 (6 bases). The J gene is not listed in TCRdb, so it was assigned here from a DNA match to germline. Germline CDR1 TSWWSYY, CDR2 QGS. The CDR3 length is 19 residues. Trimming pared 4 bases from V and 0 bases from J, leaving 24 bases between. The CDR3 DNA reads as TGTGCTCTTGGGGGGAGACTCCCCATCGCACTGGGACACACCGATAAACTCATCTTT. It encodes CALGGRLPIALGHTDKLIF.

Of note for this clone: TCRdb has a much larger clone's protein, which differs at residue 8 from the translation of this DNA, likely because of a read error; what is shown is the protein translated from the DNA. The J gene is TRDJ1, the V gene TRAV38-2/DV8; D not resolved. This CDR3 has 16 residues. The germline CDR1 and CDR2 sequences are TSESDYY and QEAYKQQN. V lost 0 bases, J lost 10 bases, and 22 bases lay in between. The CDR3 DNA is TGTGCTTATAGGAGCGCCCCCTGGTTTTTTTTGGGTGGACTCATCTTT. This sequence encodes CAYRSAPWFFLGGLIF.

This clone was seen only a few times. A far larger clone differs by one base, so this is likely a read error. The same CDR3 also results from other DNA sequences found in this sample. The chain combines TRDV1 with TRDJ1, with TRDD3 matching 7 bases. Matching the DNA to germline supplied the J gene, which TCRdb does not give. Germline V gives CDR1 TSWWSYY, CDR2 QGS. The CDR3 is 18 residues long. Here the CDR3 reads CALGDPFPAVWGYDKLIF. CDR3 nucleotides: TGCGCTCTTGGGGACCCCTTTCCTGCAGTCTGGGGATACGATAAACTCATCTTT.

A remark on this clone: A much bigger clone sits one base away, suggesting this may be a read error. Distinct nucleotide sequences in the sample also encode this CDR3. This CDR3 reads CALGDALGIRISSWDTRQIFF. CDR3 coding DNA: TGTGCTCTTGGGGATGCCCTGGGGATACGGATAAGCTCCTGGGACACCAGACAGATATTTTTC. The J gene is uncalled and the V gene is TRDV1; the table's D call, TRDD3, was not checked against the DNA. This CDR3 spans 21 amino acids. CDR1 is TSWWSYY, CDR2 QGS, per germline.

On this clone: TCRdb lists the protein of a much larger clone for this DNA, which differs at residue 5, so this is likely a read error; the protein given here is translated from the DNA itself. The chain is built from TRDV1 and TRDJ1, with 13 nucleotides matching TRDD3. TCRdb does not report a J gene; here it was assigned by matching the DNA to germline references. The CDR3 extends over 21 amino acids. Germline CDR1 is TSWWSYY and CDR2 is QGS. Trimming cost V 9 bases and J 0 bases; bases outside gene matches: 22. CDR3 loop: CALQPGAPFTGGYAYTDKLIF. DNA for the CDR3: TGTGCTCTGCAGCCGGGGGCTCCGTTTACTGGGGGATACGCGTACACCGATAAACTCATCTTT.

Comments on this clone: A read error may be the cause here, since a much bigger clone is one base away. V is TRDV2 and J is TRDJ1; 13 bases line up with TRDD3. Matching the DNA to germline supplied the J gene, which TCRdb does not give. Germline CDR1 reads GEAIGNYY; CDR2 reads EKD. J lost 4 bases, V lost 3 bases, and 10 bases had no gene match. The CDR3 is 17 amino acids. The DNA of the CDR3 is TGTGCCTGTGACGGAGTTAGTACTGGGGGATACGTCGATAAACTCATCTTT. Translated, it gives CACDGVSTGGYVDKLIF.

This clone has a count of ten or more. The V call is TRDV3, the J call TRDJ1, with 7 bases aligning to TRDD3. V was pared by 4 bases and J by 2 bases, with 25 bases of the junction left unmatched. Germline CDR1 TVYSNPD, CDR2 GDNSRS (reference sequence). The length of the CDR3 is 19 residues. CDR3 residues: CASGAPDWGTPHGTDKLIF. The CDR3 DNA is TGTGCCTCTGGGGCGCCCGACTGGGGAACTCCCCACGGGACCGATAAACTCATCTTT.

This clone counts as medium-sized (0.01 to 0.1%). V and J are TRDV1 and TRDJ1, with 13 bases fitting TRDD3. The V gene's germline CDR1 is TSWWSYY and CDR2 QGS. J gave up 7 bases and V 1 base, and 6 bases lay outside the gene matches. The CDR3 is made up of 16 amino acids. CDR3 DNA sequence: TGTGCTCTTGGGGAACCCTACTGGGGGATACGAGGTAAACTCATCTTT. It translates to CALGEPYWGIRGKLIF.

This clone occurred many times. The protein given by TCRdb reflects a much larger clone and differs at residue 9 from this DNA's translation, likely from a read error; the protein shown is the DNA's translation. The chain combines TRDV1 with TRDJ1; 8 bases are shared with TRDD3. CDR1 TSWWSYY and CDR2 QGS come from the germline V gene. The CDR3 runs to 24 residues. J gave up 2 bases and V 3 bases, and 32 bases lay outside the gene matches. CDR3 region: CALGDRKASLSSYWGSRGTDKLIF. The CDR3 DNA sequence: TGTGCTCTTGGGGATCGCAAGGCCTCCCTTTCCTCGTACTGGGGGTCCCGAGGAACCGATAAACTCATCTTT.